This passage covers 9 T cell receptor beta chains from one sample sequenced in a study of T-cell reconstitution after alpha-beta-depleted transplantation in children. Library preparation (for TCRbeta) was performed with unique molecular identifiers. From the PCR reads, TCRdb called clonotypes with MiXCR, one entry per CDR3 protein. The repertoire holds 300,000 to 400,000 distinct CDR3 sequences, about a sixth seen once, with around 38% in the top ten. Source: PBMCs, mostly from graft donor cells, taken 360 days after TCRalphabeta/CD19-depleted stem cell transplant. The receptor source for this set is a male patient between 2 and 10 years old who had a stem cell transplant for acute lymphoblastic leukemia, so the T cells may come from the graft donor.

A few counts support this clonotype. The CDR3 bases are TGTGCCAGCAGCCCGGACCGTACCTACGAGCAGTACTTC. It specifies CASSPDRTYEQYF. This chain joins TRBV5-6 and TRBJ2-7; no definite D call. V lost 4 bases and J 2 bases, leaving 10 bases between the germline ends. The germline V gene encodes CDR1 SGHDT and CDR2 YYEEEE. The CDR3 covers 13 residues. Based on the CDR3 plus reference TRBV5-6 and TRBJ2-7, the full variable domain is DAGVTQSPTHLIKTRGQQVTLRCSPKSGHDTVSWYQQALGQGPQFIFQYYEEEERQRGNFPDRFSGHQFPNYSSELNVNALLLGDSALYLCASSPDRTYEQYFGPGTRLTVT.

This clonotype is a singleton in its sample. DNA for the CDR3: TGTGCCAGCAGCCCCGGGCCGACAGCGTATGGCTACACCTTC. Encoded protein: CASSPGPTAYGYTF. The chain joins TRBV6-1 to TRBJ1-2; maybe TRBD1 (5 bases). The CDR3 is made up of 14 amino acids. CDR1 and CDR2 (germline): MNHNS, SASEGT. Trimming shortened V by 6 bases and J by 5 bases, and 16 bases separated the two germline ends.

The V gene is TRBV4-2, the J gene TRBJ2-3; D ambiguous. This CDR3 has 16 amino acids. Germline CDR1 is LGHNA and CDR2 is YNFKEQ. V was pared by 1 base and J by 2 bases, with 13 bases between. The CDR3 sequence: CASSQGWTVVTDTQYF. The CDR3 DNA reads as TGTGCCAGCAGCCAAGGATGGACGGTGGTCACAGATACGCAGTATTTT.

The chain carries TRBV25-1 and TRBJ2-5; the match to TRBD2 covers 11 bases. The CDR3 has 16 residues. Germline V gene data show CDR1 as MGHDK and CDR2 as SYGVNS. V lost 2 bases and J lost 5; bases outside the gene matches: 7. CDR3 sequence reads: CASSELAGGSRETQYF. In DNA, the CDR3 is TGTGCCAGCAGTGAACTAGCGGGAGGATCCAGGGAGACCCAGTACTTC. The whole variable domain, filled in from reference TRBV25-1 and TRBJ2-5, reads EADIYQTPRYLVIGTGKKITLECSQTMGHDKMYWYQQDPGMELHLIHYSYGVNSTEKGDLSSESTVSRIRTEHFPLTLESARPSHTSQYLCASSELAGGSRETQYFGPGTRLLVL.

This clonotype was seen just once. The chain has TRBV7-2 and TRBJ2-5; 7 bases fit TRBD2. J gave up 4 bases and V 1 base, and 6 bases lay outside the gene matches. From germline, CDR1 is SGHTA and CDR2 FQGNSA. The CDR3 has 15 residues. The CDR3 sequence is CASSLVRGVGETQYF. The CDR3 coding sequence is TGTGCCAGCAGCTTAGTCCGGGGGGTTGGAGAGACCCAGTACTTC.

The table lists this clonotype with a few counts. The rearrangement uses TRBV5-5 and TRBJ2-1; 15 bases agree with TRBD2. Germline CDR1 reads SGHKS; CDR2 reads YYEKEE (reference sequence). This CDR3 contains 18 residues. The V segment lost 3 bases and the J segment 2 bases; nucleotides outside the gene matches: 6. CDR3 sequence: CASSYPGLAGGAYNEQFF. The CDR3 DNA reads TGTGCCAGCAGCTATCCGGGACTAGCGGGGGGCGCCTACAATGAGCAGTTCTTC.

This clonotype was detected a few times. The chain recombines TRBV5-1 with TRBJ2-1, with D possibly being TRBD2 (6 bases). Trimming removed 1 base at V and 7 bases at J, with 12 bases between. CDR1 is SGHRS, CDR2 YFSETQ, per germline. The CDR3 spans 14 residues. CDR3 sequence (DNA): TGCGCCAGCAGCTTGTCCGGGAGATCGAATGAGCAGTTCTTC. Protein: CASSLSGRSNEQFF.

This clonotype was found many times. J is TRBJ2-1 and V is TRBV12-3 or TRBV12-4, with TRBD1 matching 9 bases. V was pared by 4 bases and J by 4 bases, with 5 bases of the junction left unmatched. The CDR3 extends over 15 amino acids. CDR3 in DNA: TGTGCCAGCAGTTCCGGGACAGGGTTTTACAATGAGCAGTTCTTC. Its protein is CASSSGTGFYNEQFF.

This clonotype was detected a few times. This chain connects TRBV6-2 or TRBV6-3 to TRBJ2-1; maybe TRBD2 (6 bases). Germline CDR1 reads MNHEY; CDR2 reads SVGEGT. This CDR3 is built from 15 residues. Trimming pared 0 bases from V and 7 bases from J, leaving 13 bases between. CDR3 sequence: CASSYSTSRGNEQFF. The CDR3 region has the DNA TGTGCCAGCAGTTACTCGACTAGTAGAGGAAATGAGCAGTTCTTC.